The rows below give T cell receptor beta chains drawn from one sample of a study of blood T cell repertoires in COVID-19. Profiled with immunoSEQ multiplex PCR; TCRdb holds only in-frame clones, not every one. The repertoire holds more than 65,000 clones, with roughly four fifths as singletons. Specimen: peripheral blood. The source is a human donor in a cohort sampled during active COVID-19. Each CDR3 is given with its conserved first and last residue. The D gene is left open where the match is weak. Clone size is stated in some rows and not others, as once, few, many or a class when expanded.

size	V	J	D	CDR3	DNA
NA	TRBV6-5	TRBJ2-7	NA	CASGRGGPSYEQYF	TGTGCCAGCGGTCGTGGGGGCCCCTCCTACGAGCAGTACTTC
NA	TRBV30	TRBJ2-7	NA	CAWTFNRENLYF	TGTGCCTGGACCTTTAACAGGGAAAATCTGTACTTC
NA	TRBV7-2	TRBJ2-1	NA	CASSLVVSVNNEQFF	TGTGCCAGCAGCTTAGTGGTTAGCGTCAACAATGAGCAGTTCTTC
few	TRBV13	TRBJ2-1	TRBD1	CASSLAPFKQGARNEQFF	TGTGCCAGCAGCTTAGCCCCTTTTAAACAGGGGGCGCGCAATGAGCAGTTCTTC
NA	TRBV7-6	TRBJ2-1	NA	CASSTGPSYYNEQFF	TGTGCCAGCAGCACAGGCCCAAGCTACTACAATGAGCAGTTCTTC
once	TRBV6-5	TRBJ1-1	TRBD1	CASRVGQGNTEAFF	TGTGCCAGCAGGGTCGGACAGGGCAACACTGAAGCTTTCTTT
NA	TRBV5-1	TRBJ1-2	TRBD1	CASSDRDSYGYTF	TGCGCCAGCAGCGACCGGGACAGCTATGGCTACACCTTC
few	TRBV5-1	TRBJ1-3	NA	CASSLEGGTGNTIYF	TGCGCCAGCAGCTTGGAAGGGGGAACTGGAAACACCATATATTTT
NA	TRBV19	TRBJ1-2	NA	CASSKTENYGYTF	TGTGCCAGTAGTAAGACAGAGAACTATGGCTACACCTTC
NA	TRBV10-3	TRBJ1-1	NA	CATFTGGQNTEAFF	TGTGCCACTTTTACGGGGGGGCAGAACACTGAAGCTTTCTTT
NA	TRBV7-3	TRBJ1-1	NA	CASSLSGQNTEAFF	TGTGCCAGCAGCCTCTCTGGACAGAACACTGAAGCTTTCTTT
NA	TRBV9	TRBJ2-5	TRBD2	CASSVEGSGGSETQYF	TGTGCCAGCAGCGTAGAAGGTAGCGGGGGGTCAGAGACCCAGTACTTC
NA	TRBV7-9	TRBJ1-5	NA	CASSLSSQPQHF	TGTGCCAGCAGCTTAAGTAGTCAGCCCCAGCATTTT
NA	TRBV9	TRBJ1-3	NA	CASSPPGNTIYF	TGTGCCAGCAGCCCCCCGGGAAACACCATATATTTT
NA	TRBV4-2	TRBJ2-3	NA	CASSQGLSTDTQYF	TGTGCCAGCAGCCAAGGACTTAGCACAGATACGCAGTATTTT
NA	TRBV6-5	TRBJ2-7	NA	CASSYSGQGYEQYF	TGTGCCAGCAGTTACTCGGGTCAGGGTTACGAGCAGTACTTC
NA	TRBV29-1	TRBJ2-1	TRBD2	CSVGSGVMGYEQFF	TGCAGCGTTGGAAGCGGGGTGATGGGCTATGAGCAGTTCTTC
NA	TRBV6-6	TRBJ2-7	NA	CASSGSSYEQYF	TGTGCCAGCAGTGGGAGCTCCTACGAGCAGTACTTC
NA	TRBV5-1	TRBJ2-7	TRBD1	CASSPNRGTDYEQYF	TGCGCCAGCAGCCCAAACAGGGGCACGGACTACGAGCAGTACTTC
NA	TRBV6-5	TRBJ2-5	TRBD2	CASTRLAGGQETQYF	TGTGCCAGCACTCGACTTGCGGGAGGCCAAGAGACCCAGTACTTC
NA	TRBV3-1/TRBV3-2	TRBJ2-7	TRBD2	CASSQPGGEQYF	TGTGCCAGCAGCCAGCCGGGGGGCGAGCAGTACTTC
NA	TRBV10-3	TRBJ1-3	NA	CAISESYGFSGNTIYF	TGTGCCATCAGTGAGTCGTATGGCTTCTCTGGAAACACCATATATTTT
NA	TRBV2	TRBJ1-1	NA	CASRGFGSEAFF	TGTGCCAGCAGAGGGTTTGGGAGTGAAGCTTTCTTT
once	TRBV2	TRBJ2-3	TRBD2	CASRRLAGGTDTQYF	TGTGCCAGCAGAAGGCTAGCGGGGGGCACAGATACGCAGTATTTT
NA	TRBV7-9	TRBJ2-7	NA	CASSAGQFYEQYF	TGTGCCAGCAGCGCGGGACAGTTCTACGAGCAGTACTTC
NA	TRBV3-1/TRBV3-2	TRBJ1-2	NA	CASSLEGGYTF	TGTGCCAGCAGCCTTGAGGGTGGCTACACCTTC
NA	TRBV18	TRBJ1-3	NA	CASSSYTGTGDSGNTIYF	TGTGCCAGCTCATCCTATACCGGGACGGGAGACTCTGGAAACACCATATATTTT
once	TRBV9	TRBJ1-4	NA	CASSVGQTVVANEKLFF	TGTGCCAGCAGCGTAGGACAGACCGTGGTGGCTAATGAAAAACTGTTTTTT
NA	TRBV5-4	TRBJ2-7	NA	CASSSPLVNYEQYF	TGTGCCAGCAGCTCGCCACTAGTTAACTACGAGCAGTACTTC
NA	TRBV5-1	TRBJ1-3	NA	CASSTGSGNTIYF	TGCGCCAGCAGCACAGGGTCTGGAAACACCATATATTTT
NA	TRBV9	TRBJ1-1	TRBD1	CASSSGQGPEAFF	TGTGCCAGCAGCTCCGGACAGGGCCCTGAAGCTTTCTTT
many	TRBV5-4	TRBJ1-1	TRBD1	CASSLPPGQKNTEAFF	TGTGCCAGCAGCTTACCTCCGGGACAGAAGAACACTGAAGCTTTCTTT
NA	TRBV27	TRBJ2-6	NA	CASRLLSGSGANVLTF	TGTGCCAGCAGATTATTGTCCGGCTCTGGGGCCAACGTCCTGACTTTC
NA	TRBV9	TRBJ2-7	NA	CASSVGVRGAAYEQYF	TGTGCCAGCAGCGTTGGGGTTCGGGGGGCAGCCTACGAGCAGTACTTC
NA	TRBV7-2	TRBJ2-1	TRBD1	CASSLVAGQGNNEQFF	TGTGCCAGCAGCTTAGTAGCTGGACAGGGAAACAATGAGCAGTTCTTC
once	TRBV27	TRBJ1-2	TRBD1	CASRAGGRYGYTF	TGTGCCAGCAGGGCAGGGGGGAGGTATGGCTACACCTTC
NA	TRBV18	TRBJ2-6	TRBD1	CASSLRTGGSSEGNVLTF	TGTGCCAGCTCCCTCAGGACAGGGGGTTCCTCTGAGGGCAACGTCCTGACTTTC
NA	TRBV4-3	TRBJ1-5	NA	CASSQDRLNQPQHF	TGCGCCAGCAGCCAAGACAGGCTAAATCAGCCCCAGCATTTT
few	TRBV15	TRBJ2-7	TRBD1	CATTRDRGSPYEQYF	TGTGCCACCACTCGGGACAGGGGGTCCCCCTACGAGCAGTACTTC
NA	TRBV7-9	TRBJ2-1	TRBD2	CASNLAGEQFF	TGTGCCAGCAATCTAGCGGGTGAGCAGTTCTTC
NA	TRBV3-1/TRBV3-2	TRBJ1-2	NA	CASSQGGSYGYTF	TGTGCCAGCAGCCAAGGGGGCAGCTATGGCTACACCTTC
NA	TRBV6-6	TRBJ2-6	NA	CASSYPFSGANVLTF	TGTGCCAGCAGTTACCCTTTCTCTGGGGCCAACGTCCTGACTTTC
NA	TRBV7-9	TRBJ2-7	NA	CASSRSSYEQYF	TGTGCCAGCAGCCGGAGCTCCTACGAGCAGTACTTC
NA	TRBV7-8	TRBJ1-3	NA	CASSPQSRDSGNTIYF	TGTGCCAGCAGCCCGCAGAGCAGGGACTCTGGAAACACCATATATTTT
NA	TRBV2	TRBJ1-3	TRBD1	CASRKGQSNLSGNTIYF	TGTGCCAGCAGGAAGGGACAGTCAAATTTGTCTGGAAACACCATATATTTT
NA	TRBV28	TRBJ1-5	NA	CASRLQGRQPQHF	TGTGCCAGCAGGCTACAGGGAAGACAGCCCCAGCATTTT